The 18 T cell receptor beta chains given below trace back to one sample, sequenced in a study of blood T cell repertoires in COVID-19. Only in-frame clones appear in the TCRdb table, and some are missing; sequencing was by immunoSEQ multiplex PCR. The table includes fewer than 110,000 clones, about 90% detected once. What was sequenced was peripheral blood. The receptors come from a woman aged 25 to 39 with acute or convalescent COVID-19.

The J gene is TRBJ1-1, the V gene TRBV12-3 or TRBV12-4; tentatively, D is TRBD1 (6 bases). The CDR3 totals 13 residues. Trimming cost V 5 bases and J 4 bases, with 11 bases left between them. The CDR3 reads CASSQTGFTEAFF. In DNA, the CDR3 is TGTGCCAGCAGTCAAACAGGGTTCACTGAAGCTTTCTTT.

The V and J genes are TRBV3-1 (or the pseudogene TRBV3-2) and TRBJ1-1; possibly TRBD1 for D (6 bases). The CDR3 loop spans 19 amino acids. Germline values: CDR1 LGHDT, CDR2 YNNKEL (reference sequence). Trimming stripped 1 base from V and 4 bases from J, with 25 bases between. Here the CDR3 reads CASSQVNSWGRGYRTEAFF. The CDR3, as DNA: TGTGCCAGCAGCCAAGTTAATTCCTGGGGGCGCGGGTATCGCACTGAAGCTTTCTTT.

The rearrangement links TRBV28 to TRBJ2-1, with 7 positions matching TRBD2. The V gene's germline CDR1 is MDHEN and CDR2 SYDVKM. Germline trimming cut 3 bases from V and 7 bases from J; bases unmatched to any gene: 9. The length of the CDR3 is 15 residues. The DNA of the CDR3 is TGTGCCAGCAGTTTTAGGGATAGCGGGTGGAATGAGCAGTTCTTC. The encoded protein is CASSFRDSGWNEQFF. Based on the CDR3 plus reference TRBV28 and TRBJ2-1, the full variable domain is DVKVTQSSRYLVKRTGEKVFLECVQDMDHENMFWYRQDPGLGLRLIYFSYDVKMKEKGDIPEGYSVSREKKERFSLILESASTNQTSMYLCASSFRDSGWNEQFFGPGTRLTVL.

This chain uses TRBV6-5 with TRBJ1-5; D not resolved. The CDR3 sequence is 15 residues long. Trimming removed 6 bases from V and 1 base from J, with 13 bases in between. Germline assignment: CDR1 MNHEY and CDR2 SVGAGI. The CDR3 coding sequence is TGTGCCAGCAGCCCCTATCGAGGGAGCAATCAGCCCCAGCATTTT. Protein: CASSPYRGSNQPQHF.

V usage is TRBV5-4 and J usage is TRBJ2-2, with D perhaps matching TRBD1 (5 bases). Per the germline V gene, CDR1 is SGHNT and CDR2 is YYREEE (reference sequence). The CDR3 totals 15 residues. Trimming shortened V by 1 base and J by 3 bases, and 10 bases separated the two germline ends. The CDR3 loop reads CASSLWGLYTGELFF. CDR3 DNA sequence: TGTGCCAGCAGCTTGTGGGGCCTATACACCGGGGAGCTGTTTTTT.

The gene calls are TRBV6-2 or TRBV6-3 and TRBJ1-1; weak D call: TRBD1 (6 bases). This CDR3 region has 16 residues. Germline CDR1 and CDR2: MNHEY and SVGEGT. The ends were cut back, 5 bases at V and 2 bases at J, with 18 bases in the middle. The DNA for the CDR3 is TGTGCCAGCAGTAATCACAACAGGGTGAGAAACACTGAAGCTTTCTTT. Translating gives CASSNHNRVRNTEAFF.

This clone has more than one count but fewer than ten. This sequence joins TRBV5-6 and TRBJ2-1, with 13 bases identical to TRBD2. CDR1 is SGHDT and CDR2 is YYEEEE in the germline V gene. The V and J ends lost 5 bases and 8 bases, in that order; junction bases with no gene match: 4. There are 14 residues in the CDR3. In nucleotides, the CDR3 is TGTGCCAGCAGACTAGCGGGAGGGCGCCATGAGCAGTTCTTC. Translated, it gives CASRLAGGRHEQFF.

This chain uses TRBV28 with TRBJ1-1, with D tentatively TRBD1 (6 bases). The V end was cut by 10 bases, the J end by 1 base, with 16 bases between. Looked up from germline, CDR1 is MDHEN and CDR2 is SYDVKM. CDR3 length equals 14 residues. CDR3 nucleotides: TGTGCCACCCATGGGCCGACAGGGAACACTGAAGCTTTCTTT. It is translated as CATHGPTGNTEAFF.

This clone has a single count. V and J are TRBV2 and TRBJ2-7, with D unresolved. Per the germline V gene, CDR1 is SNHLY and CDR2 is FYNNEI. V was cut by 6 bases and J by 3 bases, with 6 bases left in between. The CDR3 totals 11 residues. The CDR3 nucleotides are TGTGCCAGCAGCGAGATCTACGAGCAGTACTTC. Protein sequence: CASSEIYEQYF.

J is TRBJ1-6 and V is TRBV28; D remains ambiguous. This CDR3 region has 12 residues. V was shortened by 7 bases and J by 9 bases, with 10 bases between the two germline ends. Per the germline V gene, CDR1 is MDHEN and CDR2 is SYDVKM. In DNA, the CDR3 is TGTGCCAGCACGAGGCAAAGTTCACCCCTCCACTTT. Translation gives CASTRQSSPLHF.

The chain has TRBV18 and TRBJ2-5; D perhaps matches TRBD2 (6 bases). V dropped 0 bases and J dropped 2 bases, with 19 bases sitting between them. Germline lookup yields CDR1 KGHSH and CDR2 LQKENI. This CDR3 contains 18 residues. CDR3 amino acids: CASSPPGRGIKGQETQYF. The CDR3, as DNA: TGTGCCAGCTCACCACCCGGTCGCGGGATAAAAGGGCAAGAGACCCAGTACTTC.

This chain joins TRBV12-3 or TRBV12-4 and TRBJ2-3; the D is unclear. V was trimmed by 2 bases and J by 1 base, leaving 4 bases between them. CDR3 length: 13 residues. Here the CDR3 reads CASSLSGTDTQYF. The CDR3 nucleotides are TGTGCCAGCAGTTTATCCGGCACAGATACGCAGTATTTT.

This chain's CDR3 is CASSELAGGSDTQYF. The CDR3 nucleotides read TGTGCCAGCAGTGAACTAGCGGGAGGGTCAGATACGCAGTATTTT. This chain uses TRBV6-1 with TRBJ2-3; 12 positions match TRBD2. This CDR3 spans 15 amino acids. Germline CDR1 reads MNHNS; CDR2 reads SASEGT. V lost 2 bases to trimming and J lost 4 bases; unmatched junction nucleotides: 1.

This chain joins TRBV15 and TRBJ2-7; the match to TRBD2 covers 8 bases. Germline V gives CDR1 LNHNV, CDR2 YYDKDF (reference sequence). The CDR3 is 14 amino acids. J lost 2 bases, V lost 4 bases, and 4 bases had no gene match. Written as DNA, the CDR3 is TGTGCCACCAGCATCGCGGGAGGTGCCTACGAGCAGTACTTC. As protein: CATSIAGGAYEQYF.

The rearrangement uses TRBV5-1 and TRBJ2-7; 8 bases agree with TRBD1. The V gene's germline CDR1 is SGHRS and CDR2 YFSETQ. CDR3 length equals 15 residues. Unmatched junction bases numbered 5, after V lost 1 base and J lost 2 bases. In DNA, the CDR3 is TGCGCCAGCAGCTTGTACGTGGGACAGGCCTACGAGCAGTACTTC. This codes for CASSLYVGQAYEQYF.

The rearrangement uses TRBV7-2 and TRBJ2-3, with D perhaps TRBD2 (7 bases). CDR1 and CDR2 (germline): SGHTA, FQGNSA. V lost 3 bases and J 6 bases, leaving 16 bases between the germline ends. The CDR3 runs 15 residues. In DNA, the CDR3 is TGTGCCAGCAGCTTTGGGGGGGCTAGGGTGGATACGCAGTATTTT. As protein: CASSFGGARVDTQYF.

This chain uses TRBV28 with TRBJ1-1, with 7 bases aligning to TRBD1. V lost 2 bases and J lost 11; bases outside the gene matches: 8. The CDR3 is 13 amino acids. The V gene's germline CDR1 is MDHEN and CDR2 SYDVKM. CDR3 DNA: TGTGCCAGCAGTTTAGTACAGGGGCCGCGCGCTTTCTTT. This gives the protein CASSLVQGPRAFF.

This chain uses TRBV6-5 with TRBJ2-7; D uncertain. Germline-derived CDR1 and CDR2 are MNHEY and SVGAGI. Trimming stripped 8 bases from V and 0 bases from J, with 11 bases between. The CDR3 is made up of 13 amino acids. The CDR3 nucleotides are TGTGCCAGCCTTAACAGTCACTCCTACGAGCAGTACTTC. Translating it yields CASLNSHSYEQYF.